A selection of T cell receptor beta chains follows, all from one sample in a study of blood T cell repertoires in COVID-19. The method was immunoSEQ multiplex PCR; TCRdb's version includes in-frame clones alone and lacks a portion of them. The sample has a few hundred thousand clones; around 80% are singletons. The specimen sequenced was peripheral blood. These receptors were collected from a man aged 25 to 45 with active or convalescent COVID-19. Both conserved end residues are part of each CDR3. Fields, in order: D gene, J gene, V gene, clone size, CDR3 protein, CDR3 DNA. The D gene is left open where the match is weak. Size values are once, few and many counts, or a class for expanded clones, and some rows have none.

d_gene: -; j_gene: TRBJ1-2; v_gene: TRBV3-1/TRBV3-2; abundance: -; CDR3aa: CASSRTALDYGYTF; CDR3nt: TGTGCCAGCAGCAGGACAGCGCTAGACTATGGCTACACCTTC
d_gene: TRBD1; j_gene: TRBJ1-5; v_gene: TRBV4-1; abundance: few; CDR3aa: CASSQRTGGSQPQHF; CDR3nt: TGCGCCAGCAGCCAACGGACAGGGGGCAGTCAGCCCCAGCATTTT
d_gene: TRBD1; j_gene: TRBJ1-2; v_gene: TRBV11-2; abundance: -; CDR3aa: CASSLDLTGEGYTF; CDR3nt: TGTGCCAGCAGCTTAGATCTAACAGGGGAAGGCTACACCTTC
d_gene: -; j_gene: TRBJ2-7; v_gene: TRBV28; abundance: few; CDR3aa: CASSSALTGTYEQYF; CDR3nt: TGTGCCAGCAGTTCTGCACTTACAGGGACCTACGAGCAGTACTTC
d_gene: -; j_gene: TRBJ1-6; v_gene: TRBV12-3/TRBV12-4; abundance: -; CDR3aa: CASRLRENSPLHF; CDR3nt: TGTGCCAGCAGGCTCAGGGAAAATTCACCCCTCCACTTT
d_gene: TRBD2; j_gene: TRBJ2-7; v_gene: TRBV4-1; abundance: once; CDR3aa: CASSHRTSGSYEQYF; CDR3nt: TGCGCCAGCAGCCACCGGACTAGCGGGAGCTACGAGCAGTACTTC
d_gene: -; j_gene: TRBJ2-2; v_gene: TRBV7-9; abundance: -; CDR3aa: CASSPPGNTGELFF; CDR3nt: TGTGCCAGCAGCCCCCCGGGAAACACCGGGGAGCTGTTTTTT
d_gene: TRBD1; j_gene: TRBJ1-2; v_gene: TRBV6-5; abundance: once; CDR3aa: CASSYTGQGSGYTF; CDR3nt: TGTGCCAGCAGTTACACCGGACAGGGCTCCGGCTACACCTTC
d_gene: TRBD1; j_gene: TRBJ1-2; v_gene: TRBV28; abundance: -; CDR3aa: CASTGQILYGYTF; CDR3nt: TGTGCCAGCACGGGACAGATCCTTTATGGCTACACCTTC
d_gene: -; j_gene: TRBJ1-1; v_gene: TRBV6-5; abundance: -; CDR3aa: CASSSGRENTEAFF; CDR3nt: TGTGCCAGCAGTTCGGGTCGAGAGAACACTGAAGCTTTCTTT
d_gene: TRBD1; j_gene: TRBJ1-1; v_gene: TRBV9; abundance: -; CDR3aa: CASTPMGTGAEEAFF; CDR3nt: TGTGCCAGCACCCCAATGGGGACAGGGGCAGAAGAAGCTTTCTTT
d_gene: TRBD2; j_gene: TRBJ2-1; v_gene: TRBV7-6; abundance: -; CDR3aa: CASSLLGDYSYNEQFF; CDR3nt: TGTGCCAGCAGCTTACTAGGGGACTATTCCTACAATGAGCAGTTCTTC
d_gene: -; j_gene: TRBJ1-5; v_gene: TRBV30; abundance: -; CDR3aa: CAWSAQGGNNQPQHF; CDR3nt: TGTGCCTGGAGTGCCCAGGGTGGAAACAATCAGCCCCAGCATTTT
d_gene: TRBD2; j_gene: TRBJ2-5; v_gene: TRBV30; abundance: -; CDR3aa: CAWSRGLAGGEETQYF; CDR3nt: TGTGCCTGGAGCCGGGGTTTAGCGGGAGGAGAGGAGACCCAGTACTTC
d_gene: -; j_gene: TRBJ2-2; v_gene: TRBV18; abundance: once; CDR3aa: CASSPDTGELFF; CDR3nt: TGTGCCAGCTCACCCGACACCGGGGAGCTGTTTTTT
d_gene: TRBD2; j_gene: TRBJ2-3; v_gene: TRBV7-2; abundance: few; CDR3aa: CASSHRGRPGGTTDTQYF; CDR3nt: TGTGCCAGCAGCCACCGCGGGCGGCCGGGAGGGACCACAGATACGCAGTATTTT
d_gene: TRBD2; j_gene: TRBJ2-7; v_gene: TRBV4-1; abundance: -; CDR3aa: CASSPGLGTSEPYEQYF; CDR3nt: TGCGCCAGCAGCCCGGGATTGGGGACTAGCGAGCCCTACGAGCAGTACTTC
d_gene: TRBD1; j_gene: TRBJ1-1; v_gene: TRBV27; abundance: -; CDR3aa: CASSWGQGASAEAFF; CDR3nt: TGTGCCAGCAGTTGGGGACAGGGGGCTTCGGCTGAAGCTTTCTTT
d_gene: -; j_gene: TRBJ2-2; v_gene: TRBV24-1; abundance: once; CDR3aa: CATSARATGELFF; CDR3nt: TGTGCCACCAGTGCCAGGGCAACCGGGGAGCTGTTTTTT
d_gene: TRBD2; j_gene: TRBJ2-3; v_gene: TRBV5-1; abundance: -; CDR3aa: CASSLVAGAPQYF; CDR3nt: TGCGCCAGCAGCTTGGTAGCGGGGGCTCCTCAGTATTTT
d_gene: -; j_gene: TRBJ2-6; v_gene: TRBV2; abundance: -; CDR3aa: CASSEAVASSGANVLTF; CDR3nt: TGTGCCAGCAGTGAAGCGGTAGCGAGCTCTGGGGCCAACGTCCTGACTTTC
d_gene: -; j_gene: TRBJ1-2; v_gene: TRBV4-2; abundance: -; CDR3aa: CASSPPGLPWVGYTF; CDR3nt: TGTGCCAGCAGCCCCCCGGGTCTCCCTTGGGTTGGCTACACCTTC
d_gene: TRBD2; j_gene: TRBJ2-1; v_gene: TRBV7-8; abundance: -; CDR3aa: CASSLSGGRPYNEQFF; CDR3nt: TGTGCCAGCAGCTTAAGTGGCGGGAGACCCTACAATGAGCAGTTCTTC
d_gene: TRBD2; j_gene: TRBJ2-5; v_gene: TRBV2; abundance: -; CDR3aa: CASSPGLVGETQYF; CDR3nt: TGTGCCAGCAGCCCGGGACTAGTTGGTGAGACCCAGTACTTC
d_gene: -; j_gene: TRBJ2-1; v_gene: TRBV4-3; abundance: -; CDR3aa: CASSRESSYNEQFF; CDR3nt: TGCGCCAGCAGCCGCGAGAGCTCCTACAATGAGCAGTTCTTC
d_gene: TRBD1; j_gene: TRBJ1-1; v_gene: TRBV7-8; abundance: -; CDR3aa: CASRHRGQGGTEAFF; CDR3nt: TGTGCCAGCAGGCACCGGGGACAGGGAGGGACTGAAGCTTTCTTT
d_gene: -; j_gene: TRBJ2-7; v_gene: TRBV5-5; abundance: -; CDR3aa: CASSLMGLQTEQYF; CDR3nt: TGTGCCAGCAGCTTGATGGGACTCCAAACGGAGCAGTACTTC
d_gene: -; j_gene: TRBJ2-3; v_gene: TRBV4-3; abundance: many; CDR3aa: CASSQGLAGDTQYF; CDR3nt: TGCGCCAGCAGCCAAGGATTAGCTGGGGATACGCAGTATTTT
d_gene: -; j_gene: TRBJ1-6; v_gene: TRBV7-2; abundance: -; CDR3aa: CASSSGSPLHF; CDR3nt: TGTGCCAGCAGCTCCGGTTCACCCCTCCACTTT
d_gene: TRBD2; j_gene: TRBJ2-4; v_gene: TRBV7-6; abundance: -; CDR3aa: CASSLEVAGGPLGIQYF; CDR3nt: TGTGCCAGCAGCTTAGAGGTAGCGGGAGGGCCGTTGGGCATTCAGTACTTC
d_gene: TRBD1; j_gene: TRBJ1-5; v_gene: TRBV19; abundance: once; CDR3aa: CASRPSRDRDQPQHF; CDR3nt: TGTGCCAGTAGGCCATCCCGGGACAGGGATCAGCCCCAGCATTTT
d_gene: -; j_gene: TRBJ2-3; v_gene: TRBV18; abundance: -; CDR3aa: CASSPLAATDTQYF; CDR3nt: TGTGCCAGCTCACCGCTGGCTGCCACAGATACGCAGTATTTT